The 23 T cell receptor beta chains given below trace back to one sample, sequenced in a study of naive and memory T cell subsets. Two oligonucleotides, mixed equimolar, formed the beta constant-region primer covering TRBC1 and TRBC2. TCRdb analysed the UMI-ligation and nested PCR reads with MiXCR anew, one entry per CDR3 protein. The top ten hold more than 0.13% of the sample, which has 140,000 to 150,000 distinct CDR3 sequences, over 15% seen once. The specimen was naive CD4+ T cells from blood. These receptors came from a human donor in good health.

This clonotype was detected a few times. The V call is TRBV3-1, the J call TRBJ1-4; D is uncertain. Trimming took 1 base from V and 2 from J, leaving 8 bases between them. Germline V gene lookup returns CDR1 LGHDT and CDR2 YNNKEL (reference sequence). The CDR3 runs to 15 residues. The CDR3 protein is CASSQGGSTNEKLFF. CDR3 nucleotide sequence: TGTGCCAGCAGCCAAGGAGGCAGCACTAATGAAAAACTGTTTTTT.

The rearrangement joins TRBV5-8 to TRBJ2-3; D is unclear. Germline assignment: CDR1 SGHTS and CDR2 YDEGEE. CDR3 length equals 15 residues. Trimming shortened V by 0 bases and J by 5 bases, and 13 bases separated the two germline ends. The CDR3 protein is CASSLDQPGRDTQYF. In nucleotides, the CDR3 is TGTGCCAGCAGCTTGGACCAGCCTGGACGAGATACGCAGTATTTT.

This sequence joins TRBV7-9 and TRBJ1-3; TRBD1 is a possible D gene (5 bases). Germline V gene lookup returns CDR1 SEHNR and CDR2 FQNEAQ (reference sequence). This CDR3 comprises 16 residues. The V gene lost 2 bases and the J gene lost 0 bases, with 11 bases spanning the gap. The CDR3 nucleotides are TGTGCCAGCAGCTTAATTGGGGGTAGCTCTGGAAACACCATATATTTT. Its protein is CASSLIGGSSGNTIYF. The full variable domain, rest sourced from reference TRBV7-9 and TRBJ1-3, is DTGVSQNPRHKITKRGQNVTFRCDPISEHNRLYWYRQTLGQGPEFLTYFQNEAQLEKSRLLSDRFSAERPKGSFSTLEIQRTEQGDSAMYLCASSLIGGSSGNTIYFGEGSWLTVV.

The J gene is TRBJ2-2, the V gene TRBV7-2; D ambiguous. V was clipped by 2 bases and J by 5 bases, with 9 bases between them. Germline V CDR1 and CDR2: SGHTA, FQGNSA. The CDR3 totals 14 residues. This chain's CDR3 is CASSLTAGTGELFF. CDR3 sequence (DNA): TGTGCCAGCAGCTTAACCGCTGGTACCGGGGAGCTGTTTTTT.

The chain employs TRBV28 and TRBJ2-7, with 8 bases aligning to TRBD1. V shed 6 bases, J shed 5 bases, and the junction held 12 bases outside the gene matches. This CDR3 contains 15 residues. Germline CDR1 MDHEN, CDR2 SYDVKM. This chain's CDR3 is CASRAAEDRDHEQYF. The CDR3 nucleotides read TGTGCCAGCAGAGCCGCCGAGGACAGGGACCACGAGCAGTACTTC.

The J gene is TRBJ1-3, the V gene TRBV7-3; no firm D call. The germline V and J ends were trimmed by 2 bases and 7 bases, with 9 bases remaining between them. This CDR3 is 13 amino acids long. The germline V gene has CDR1 SGHTA and CDR2 FQGTGA. The CDR3: CASSLSGGNTIYF. The CDR3 DNA is TGTGCCAGCAGCTTATCTGGCGGGAACACCATATATTTT.

This sequence joins TRBV10-3 and TRBJ2-7; D is undetermined. The CDR3 sequence is 13 residues long. V was clipped by 4 bases and J by 2 bases, with 9 bases between them. Germline V lookup: CDR1 ENHRY, CDR2 SYGVKD. The CDR3 nucleotides are TGTGCCATCAGTGCGTCCGACCCCTACGAGCAGTACTTC. Amino acid sequence: CAISASDPYEQYF.

This clonotype was detected a few times. The chain carries TRBV2 and TRBJ2-1; 10 bases are shared with TRBD1. The CDR3 runs to 15 residues. Looked up from germline, CDR1 is SNHLY and CDR2 is FYNNEI. Germline trimming cut 6 bases from V and 9 bases from J; bases unmatched to any gene: 11. DNA of the CDR3: TGTGCCAGCAGGTCGACAGGGGGCGAGATAGTTGAGCAGTTCTTC. This sequence encodes CASRSTGGEIVEQFF.

This clonotype appeared a few times. V usage is TRBV7-9 and J usage is TRBJ1-1; no reliable D call. The CDR3 length is 14 residues. Deletions cut 0 bases from V and 1 base from J, with 6 bases between. CDR1 is SEHNR, CDR2 FQNEAQ, per germline (reference sequence). The CDR3 spells CASSLAGRNTEAFF. The CDR3 DNA reads TGTGCCAGCAGCTTAGCCGGGAGGAACACTGAAGCTTTCTTT.

J is TRBJ2-1 and V is TRBV6-5; tentatively, D is TRBD2 (6 bases). The CDR3 runs 15 residues. Germline loops: CDR1 MNHEY, CDR2 SVGAGI. Trimming took off 6 bases at V and 0 bases at J, with 12 bases between the two ends. DNA for the CDR3: TGTGCCAGCAGGAGCGGGTTCCGCTCCTACAATGAGCAGTTCTTC. It specifies CASRSGFRSYNEQFF.

The DNA of the CDR3 is TGTGCCAGCAGTTACGGGGGACTGAACACTGAAGCTTTCTTT. Amino acids: CASSYGGLNTEAFF. The rearrangement joins TRBV6-1 to TRBJ1-1; weak D call: TRBD1 (5 bases). CDR3 length: 14 residues. Germline loops: CDR1 MNHNS, CDR2 SASEGT. Trimming cost V 5 bases and J 0 bases, with 10 bases left between them.

The V and J genes are TRBV20-1 and TRBJ2-3; 12 bases agree with TRBD2. Germline V gene data show CDR1 as DFQATT and CDR2 as SNEGSKA (reference sequence). This CDR3 contains 16 residues. V was clipped by 1 base and J by 4 bases; unmatched bases: 6. CDR3 nucleotides: TGCAGTGCTAGAGTTGCTAGCGGGAGGGTTCCAGATACGCAGTATTTT. Its translation: CSARVASGRVPDTQYF.

The chain uses TRBV3-1 and TRBJ2-6; TRBD2 aligns across 9 bases. Germline CDR1 and CDR2: LGHDT and YNNKEL (reference sequence). J gave up 0 bases and V 1 base, and 7 bases lay outside the gene matches. CDR3 length equals 19 residues. The CDR3 DNA follows: TGTGCCAGCAGCCAAGGATCACTAGCGGGCACCTCTGGGGCCAACGTCCTGACTTTC. Its protein product is CASSQGSLAGTSGANVLTF.

This clonotype has only a few counts. This chain uses TRBV7-2 with TRBJ2-1; no definite D call. The V end lost 5 bases, the J end lost 4 bases, and 12 bases lay between the germline ends. The germline V gene encodes CDR1 SGHTA and CDR2 FQGNSA. The CDR3 runs 14 residues. CDR3 residues: CASSHGRTYNEQFF. The CDR3 nucleotides read TGTGCCAGCAGCCACGGACGGACGTACAATGAGCAGTTCTTC. Based on the CDR3 plus reference TRBV7-2 and TRBJ2-1, the full variable domain is GAGVSQSPSNKVTEKGKDVELRCDPISGHTALYWYRQSLGQGLEFLIYFQGNSAPDKSGLPSDRFSAERTGGSVSTLTIQRTQQEDSAVYLCASSHGRTYNEQFFGPGTRLTVL.

This clonotype was observed a handful of times. The chain has TRBV19 and TRBJ2-3, with D tentatively TRBD1 (6 bases). V lost 5 bases and J lost 4, with 13 bases in between. CDR3 length equals 14 residues. Germline CDR1 and CDR2: LNHDA and SQIVND (reference sequence). The CDR3 DNA is TGTGCCAGTAGTCAGGGGATGGGAGCAGATACGCAGTATTTT. Protein sequence: CASSQGMGADTQYF.

The V call is TRBV20-1, the J call TRBJ1-1, with 7 bases that match TRBD1. J gave up 4 bases and V 4 bases, and 9 bases lay outside the gene matches. The CDR3 sequence is 14 residues long. CDR1 is DFQATT and CDR2 is SNEGSKA in the germline V gene (reference sequence). CDR3: CSAKGDSLVTEAFF. Here the CDR3 DNA reads TGCAGTGCTAAGGGGGACAGCCTAGTCACTGAAGCTTTCTTT.

CDR3 residues: CASSYQREGPYEQYF. In nucleotides, the CDR3 is TGTGCCAGCAGCTATCAGCGGGAGGGCCCCTACGAGCAGTACTTC. The chain couples TRBV7-2 to TRBJ2-7, with 10 bases that match TRBD2. The CDR3 consists of 15 residues. In germline, CDR1 is SGHTA, CDR2 FQGNSA. J lost 2 bases, V lost 4 bases, and 5 bases had no gene match.

This sequence joins TRBV4-1 and TRBJ2-7; 8 nucleotides match TRBD1. The CDR3 is 15 amino acids. The V gene's germline CDR1 is MGHRA and CDR2 YSYEKL. The ends lost 3 bases at V and 3 bases at J; junction bases unmatched: 7. The CDR3 sequence: CASSQEGQGGYEQYF. In nucleotides, the CDR3 is TGCGCCAGCAGCCAGGAAGGACAGGGCGGCTACGAGCAGTACTTC.

The rearrangement links TRBV6-2 or TRBV6-3 to TRBJ2-7; D uncertain. Trimming took 5 bases from V and 5 from J, leaving 10 bases between them. The CDR3 consists of 12 residues. Per germline, CDR1 MNHEY and CDR2 SVGEGT. CDR3 residues: CASSDLADEQYF. The CDR3 DNA reads as TGTGCCAGCAGTGACCTCGCCGACGAGCAGTACTTC.

The chain joins TRBV5-1 to TRBJ2-1; D is possibly TRBD2 (5 bases). Trimming took off 0 bases at V and 1 base at J, with 8 bases between the two ends. This CDR3 is 15 amino acids long. Per the germline V gene, CDR1 is SGHRS and CDR2 is YFSETQ. The CDR3 spells CASSLAAGSYNEQFF. CDR3 sequence (DNA): TGCGCCAGCAGCTTGGCGGCGGGTTCCTACAATGAGCAGTTCTTC.

The chain couples TRBV12-3 or TRBV12-4 to TRBJ1-6; D perhaps matches TRBD1 (5 bases). The CDR3 consists of 14 residues. V was trimmed by 2 bases and J by 9 bases, leaving 11 bases between them. CDR3 coding DNA: TGTGCCAGCAGTTTATGGGGGAAGAGTTCACCCCTCCACTTT. Translation: CASSLWGKSSPLHF.

This clonotype was counted at least ten times. The chain couples TRBV20-1 to TRBJ2-3; a weak D match, TRBD2 (5 bases). CDR3 length equals 12 residues. With 3 bases removed from V and 3 bases from J, the gap between germline ends came to 7 bases. The germline V gene has CDR1 DFQATT and CDR2 SNEGSKA (reference sequence). The CDR3 sequence: CSASGKTDTQYF. The CDR3, as DNA: TGCAGTGCTAGCGGGAAAACAGATACGCAGTATTTT.

There are a few counts of this clonotype. The gene calls are TRBV9 and TRBJ2-6; D may be TRBD2 (5 bases). Per germline, CDR1 SGDLS and CDR2 YYNGEE. Trimming removed 0 bases at V and 0 bases at J, with 10 bases between. This CDR3 spans 17 amino acids. CDR3 nucleotide sequence: TGTGCCAGCAGCGTAGCATGGGAGAGCTCTGGGGCCAACGTCCTGACTTTC. Its translation is CASSVAWESSGANVLTF.